This T cell receptor beta chain came from a study of siplizumab effects on memory and regulatory T cells. Germline V gene lookup returns CDR1 SNHLY and CDR2 FYNNEI. The V end was cut by 5 bases, the J end by 4 bases, with 14 bases between. The CDR3 is 14 residues long. Profiling relied on immunoSEQ multiplex PCR, and the TCRdb table lists in-frame clones only, not all of them. Of roughly 120,000 clones in the sample, roughly 94% were seen once. The chain employs TRBV2 and TRBJ1-1; D is uncertain. The origin of this receptor is a human donor in good health. The specimen was non-Treg CD4+ T cells sorted from blood. The CDR3 bases are TGTGCCAGCAGTCCGACTGGGGTGGGCACTGAAGCTTTCTTT. As protein: CASSPTGVGTEAFF.